Listed below are T cell receptor beta chains from one sample, sequenced in a study of control samples from healthy donors and cancer patients. Here immunoSEQ multiplex PCR was the method, and the copy in TCRdb shows in-frame clones only, minus some. The repertoire holds 35,000 to 50,000 clones, with over 75% as singletons. The sequenced sample consisted of PBMCs. The receptors derive from a woman aged 55-69 years with lung cancer. Each CDR3 is given with its conserved first and last residue. D genes are given only for firm matches.

len	v_gene	j_gene	d_gene	CDR3aa	CDR3nt
16	TRBV15	TRBJ2-1	TRBD2	CATSRDFGTSGNEQFF	TGTGCCACCAGCAGAGATTTTGGGACTAGTGGCAATGAGCAGTTCTTC
15	TRBV27	TRBJ2-1	NA	CASSTIASTYNEQFF	TGTGCCAGCAGTACAATAGCGTCTACCTACAATGAGCAGTTCTTC
16	TRBV5-1	TRBJ2-1	NA	CASSWVQGDSYNEQFF	TGCGCCAGCAGCTGGGTCCAAGGGGATTCCTACAATGAGCAGTTCTTC
12	TRBV19	TRBJ2-5	NA	CASSQGWETQYF	TGTGCCAGTAGTCAGGGCTGGGAGACCCAGTACTTC
18	TRBV9	TRBJ1-4	NA	CASSEGVSVGPRGGKLFF	TGTGCCAGCAGCGAGGGGGTTTCGGTTGGCCCGAGGGGAGGAAAACTGTTTTTT
14	TRBV6-6	TRBJ1-1	TRBD1	CASSYGTVNTEAFF	TGTGCCAGCAGTTACGGGACAGTGAACACTGAAGCTTTCTTT
15	TRBV5-6	TRBJ2-1	TRBD2	CASSLGGSSYNEQFF	TGTGCCAGCAGCTTGGGCGGGAGCTCCTACAATGAGCAGTTCTTC
16	TRBV28	TRBJ2-2	TRBD1	CASRIPGQGTSGELFF	TGTGCCAGCAGAATACCGGGACAGGGGACGTCCGGGGAGCTGTTTTTT
13	TRBV7-9	TRBJ1-1	TRBD1	CASSFTTGLGAFF	TGTGCCAGCAGCTTTACGACAGGGCTTGGAGCTTTCTTT
12	TRBV5-1	TRBJ2-5	NA	CASSSLQETQYF	TGCGCCAGCAGCAGCCTTCAAGAGACCCAGTACTTC
16	TRBV6-5	TRBJ1-3	TRBD1	CASSYSPTGVGNTIYF	TGTGCCAGCAGTTACTCGCCGACAGGGGTTGGAAACACCATATATTTT
14	TRBV24-1	TRBJ2-5	NA	CATSDGGRGETQYF	TGTGCCACCAGTGACGGGGGACGAGGGGAGACCCAGTACTTC
12	TRBV6-5	TRBJ2-2	NA	CASSYHTGELFF	TGTGCCAGCAGTTACCACACCGGGGAGCTGTTTTTT
17	TRBV21-1	TRBJ1-5	NA	CASSKLIVGGSNQPQHF	TGTGCCAGCAGCAAACTTATAGTTGGGGGTTCCAATCAGCCCCAGCATTTT
15	TRBV15	TRBJ1-6	TRBD1	CATSSPGQKNSPLHF	TGTGCCACCAGCAGCCCGGGACAGAAAAATTCACCCCTCCACTTT